This entry is about one T cell receptor (beta chain). V gave up 1 base and J gave up 3 bases, with 7 bases separating them. Germline CDR1 GTSNPN, CDR2 SVGIG (reference sequence). The CDR3 consists of 12 residues. The sample is drawn from a study of long-term antiretroviral therapy in people with HIV. The immunoSEQ assay was v3.0, run at survey level. TCRdb's copy holds only in-frame clones and misses some; the assay was immunoSEQ multiplex PCR. The data show some 28,000 clones, around four fifths seen once. The starting material was unsorted PBMCs, obtained 2.7 to 2.9 years after starting antiretroviral therapy. The sequence came from a man aged 25 to 45 with HIV. The chain combines TRBV30 with TRBJ2-7, with D unresolved. CDR3 loop: CAWSGILYEQYF. The CDR3 DNA reads TGTGCCTGGAGTGGAATCCTCTACGAGCAGTACTTC.